The sequence of this T cell receptor (beta chain) was determined in a study of T cells in women clearing cervical HPV infection. The overall study: Case blood drawn at lesion detection; control blood after infection cleared. General study results and limits: It is unknown whether associations predate infection; no effector/memory or HPV-specific sorting.

TCR beta CDR3 amplified by multiplex PCR from about 1,100 ng genomic DNA. This table comes from immunoSEQ multiplex PCR, and its TCRdb copy is limited to in-frame clones, with some not included. The ten top clones account for 20% to 25%, within a sample of 25,000 to 35,000 clones. The CDR3 is 13 residues long. Germline V gives CDR1 ENHRY, CDR2 SYGVKD. On this clone: What it binds is unknown. The read terminates 3 residues ahead of where the CDR3 ends, so the germline J gene completes it.

The sequenced material came from blood buffy coat. The TCR comes from a woman aged 18-69 years with a cervical HPV16 infection that either progressed to CIN3+ or cleared (not recorded which). The chain carries TRBV10-3 and TRBJ2-5, with D tentatively TRBD2 (5 bases). The CDR3 here is CAIRDTRGDTQYF. The part of the CDR3 DNA that was read is TGTGCCATCAGAGACACTAGAGGCGATACC.